Sequencing of this T cell receptor beta chain was carried out in a study of shared clonotypes between healthy human individuals. The sample holds one count of this clone. The sample holds other DNA sequences that translate to the same CDR3. Genomic DNA of each subset was evenly split across several immunoSEQ plates. The method was immunoSEQ multiplex PCR; TCRdb's version includes in-frame clones alone and lacks a portion of them. The repertoire holds about 2.5 million clones, around 90% seen once, with roughly 0.34% in the top ten. Sequencing used naive CD4+ T cells from PBMCs. Subset described: CD45RA+ positively selected. The clonotype originates from a man between 18 and 35 years old in good health. Some clones in this sample may be carry-over from other donors' samples.

The CDR3 coding sequence is TGTGCCAGCAGCTCTGACAGGGTTGGGACAGATACGCAGTATTTT. It translates to CASSSDRVGTDTQYF. This chain connects TRBV7-8 to TRBJ2-3; 7 nucleotides agree with TRBD1. Trimming at V came to 4 bases and at J to 3 bases, leaving 7 bases not matched to a gene. CDR3 length: 15 amino acids. Germline V gene sequence: CDR1 SGHVS, CDR2 FQNEAQ.